These 12 T cell receptor beta chains originate from one sample sequenced in a study of blood T cells in healthy people across ages. Combining a sample-barcoded 5' primer with a J-beta primer mix, a second PCR ran for roughly 7 to 12 cycles. TCRdb called the 5' RACE reads again in MiXCR, with one record for every CDR3 protein. The repertoire holds some 710,000 distinct CDR3 sequences, about a fifth seen once, with around a fifth in the top ten. Specimen: blood. The receptors originated from a man between 65 and 80 years old in good health.

The chain combines TRBV12-3 or TRBV12-4 with TRBJ2-1; 11 nucleotides align to TRBD2. The CDR3 contains 15 residues. Unmatched junction bases numbered 3, after V lost 1 base and J lost 7 bases. Written as DNA, the CDR3 is TGTGCCAGCAGTTTAGTGACTAGCGGGGCGAATGAGCAGTTCTTC. Translation: CASSLVTSGANEQFF.

V and J are TRBV2 and TRBJ2-2; D gene ambiguous. The CDR3 covers 15 residues. Trimming removed 3 bases from V and 0 bases from J, with 8 bases in between. Germline-derived CDR1 and CDR2 are SNHLY and FYNNEI. CDR3 sequence (DNA): TGTGCCAGCAGTGACACTCTACCGAACACCGGGGAGCTGTTTTTT. Residues: CASSDTLPNTGELFF. Full variable domain (outside the CDR3, taken from reference TRBV2 and TRBJ2-2): EPEVTQTPSHQVTQMGQEVILRCVPISNHLYFYWYRQILGQKVEFLVSFYNNEISEKSEIFDDQFSVERPDGSNFTLKIRSTKLEDSAMYFCASSDTLPNTGELFFGEGSRLTVL.

The V call is TRBV5-1, the J call TRBJ2-6, with D possibly being TRBD2 (6 bases). The CDR3 runs to 17 residues. The germline CDR1 and CDR2 sequences are SGHRS and YFSETQ. The germline V and J ends were trimmed by 5 bases and 1 base, with 16 bases remaining between them. The CDR3 DNA is TGCGCCAGCAGTCAGGGAGGCCCTTCATCTGGGGCCAACGTCCTGACTTTC. Protein: CASSQGGPSSGANVLTF.

This clonotype was detected ten times or more. The gene calls are TRBV29-1 and TRBJ2-4; the D gene is possibly TRBD2 (6 bases). V gave up 7 bases and J gave up 6 bases, with 13 bases separating them. The CDR3 contains 12 residues. In germline, CDR1 is SQVTM, CDR2 ANQGSEA. The CDR3 sequence is CSARTGVNIQYF. The CDR3 nucleotides read TGCAGCGCAAGGACGGGGGTAAACATTCAGTACTTC.

This clonotype has more than one count but fewer than ten. V and J are TRBV28 and TRBJ1-3; TRBD1 matches at 9 bases. Germline V gene lookup returns CDR1 MDHEN and CDR2 SYDVKM. The CDR3 is 14 residues long. V lost 7 bases and J lost 7; bases outside the gene matches: 8. DNA of the CDR3: TGTGCCAGCAACGTACAGGGGGCGTTTAACACCATATATTTT. Translating gives CASNVQGAFNTIYF. Supplemented by reference TRBV28 and TRBJ1-3, the full variable domain reads DVKVTQSSRYLVKRTGEKVFLECVQDMDHENMFWYRQDPGLGLRLIYFSYDVKMKEKGDIPEGYSVSREKKERFSLILESASTNQTSMYLCASNVQGAFNTIYFGEGSWLTVV.

The chain recombines TRBV7-7 with TRBJ1-3; TRBD1 aligns across 12 bases. There are 16 residues in the CDR3. V dropped 5 bases and J dropped 4; count of bases not matched to a gene: 6. CDR1 and CDR2 (germline): SSHAT, FNYEAQ (reference sequence). Written as DNA, the CDR3 is TGTGCCAGCAGCCCGGGACAGGGGGCAGGAGGAAACACCATATATTTT. Protein product: CASSPGQGAGGNTIYF.

The chain combines TRBV7-9 with TRBJ2-5; D is ambiguous. The J call is in doubt because the DNA end fits TRBJ2-1 better. The CDR3 runs 15 residues. CDR1 and CDR2 from the germline V gene are SEHNR and FQNEAQ (reference sequence). The chain's CDR3 is CASSSWSVGMDEQFF. Written as DNA, the CDR3 is TGTGCCAGCAGCTCCTGGAGTGTAGGGATGGATGAGCAGTTCTTC.

This chain uses TRBV5-1 with TRBJ1-1, with TRBD1 matching over 9 bases. The CDR3 spans 14 residues. The V gene end was trimmed by 4 bases and the J gene end by 13 bases; junction bases not matched to a gene: 14. CDR1 SGHRS and CDR2 YFSETQ come from the germline V gene. Written as DNA, the CDR3 is TGCGCCAGCAGCGACGGTAGGGACAGGGATGTGGGTTTCTTT. Amino acid sequence: CASSDGRDRDVGFF.

This clonotype turned up a few times. The rearrangement uses TRBV27 and TRBJ2-7; D is ambiguous. The V and J ends lost 5 bases and 2 bases respectively, with 13 bases between them. Germline values: CDR1 MNHEY, CDR2 SMNVEV (reference sequence). This CDR3 has 14 amino acids. The CDR3 sequence is CASSPDAWAYEQYF. The CDR3 nucleotides read TGTGCCAGCAGTCCGGACGCATGGGCCTACGAGCAGTACTTC.

The chain is built from TRBV19 and TRBJ1-1; tentatively, D is TRBD1 (6 bases). The CDR3 contains 14 residues. Germline CDR1 LNHDA, CDR2 SQIVND (reference sequence). V lost 5 bases, J lost 5 bases, and 15 bases lay in between. The CDR3 region is CASSPTGLVTEAFF. The CDR3 DNA reads TGTGCCAGTAGTCCTACAGGGTTGGTGACTGAAGCTTTCTTT.

The V and J genes are TRBV3-1 and TRBJ2-1; D unclear. This CDR3 spans 14 amino acids. The germline V gene has CDR1 LGHDT and CDR2 YNNKEL (reference sequence). Deletions cut 1 base from V and 8 bases from J, with 12 bases between. The DNA of the CDR3 is TGTGCCAGCAGCCAAGCTCTTGACTCCCATGAGCAGTTCTTC. This sequence encodes CASSQALDSHEQFF.

This chain joins TRBV29-1 and TRBJ2-5, with D uncertain. The CDR3 runs 11 residues. Deletions cut 5 bases from V and 5 bases from J, with 9 bases between. The V gene's germline CDR1 is SQVTM and CDR2 ANQGSEA. This CDR3 is CSVQLGETQYF. CDR3 bases: TGCAGCGTTCAGCTGGGGGAGACCCAGTACTTC.